A single sample is the source of the 25 T cell receptor beta chains below, sequenced in a study of T cell responses to AZD1222 COVID-19 vaccine. Libraries were prepared by immunoSEQ multiplex PCR; TCRdb keeps only in-frame clonotypes and omits some of them. The table has approximately 150,000 clones, 75% to 90% seen once. The sequences come from peripheral blood, collected on day 0 of AZD1222 vaccination. The source of these receptors is an adult in good health.

This clone was observed a handful of times. This chain joins TRBV7-3 and TRBJ2-2; D is ambiguous. CDR3 length: 15 amino acids. Per the germline V gene, CDR1 is SGHTA and CDR2 is FQGTGA. V was shortened by 1 base and J by 1 base, with 7 bases between the two germline ends. CDR3 region: CASSLSPGNTGELFF. DNA for the CDR3: TGTGCCAGCAGCTTAAGCCCAGGGAACACCGGGGAGCTGTTTTTT.

The J gene is TRBJ2-5, the V gene TRBV19, with 15 bases that match TRBD2. V gave up 4 bases and J gave up 5 bases; unmatched junction bases: 8. CDR1 is LNHDA and CDR2 is SQIVND in the germline V gene (reference sequence). CDR3 length: 17 residues. The CDR3 region is CASSTGTSGRMLETQYF. The CDR3 region has the DNA TGTGCCAGTAGTACGGGGACTAGCGGGAGGATGTTGGAGACCCAGTACTTC.

The J gene is TRBJ1-4, the V gene TRBV2, with D possibly being TRBD1 (5 bases). Germline assignment: CDR1 SNHLY and CDR2 FYNNEI. The length of the CDR3 is 16 residues. Trimming left V 4 bases short and J 4 bases short, with 16 bases between. In DNA, the CDR3 is TGTGCCAGCAGTGCCTCCTGGGGGAGGGGTAATGAAAAACTGTTTTTT. Encoded protein: CASSASWGRGNEKLFF.

The CDR3 sequence: CASSYRTSGGYEQYF. CDR3 DNA sequence: TGTGCCAGCAGTTACCGGACTAGCGGGGGATACGAGCAGTACTTC. The chain is built from TRBV6-5 and TRBJ2-7, with 13 nucleotides matching TRBD2. V shed 2 bases, J shed 4 bases, and the junction held 2 bases outside the gene matches. Germline CDR1 and CDR2: MNHEY and SVGAGI. CDR3 length: 15 residues.

The rearrangement links TRBV12-1 to TRBJ2-7; the table's D call, TRBD2, was not checked against the DNA. TRBV12-1 is listed as a pseudogene. The CDR3 consists of 16 residues. The CDR3 sequence is CASSASDYVPNYEQYF. The CDR3 bases are TGTGCCAGCAGCGCCTCCGACTACGTCCCCAACTACGAGCAGTACTTC.

This clone was picked up a small number of times. The chain couples TRBV30 to TRBJ2-7; D gene ambiguous. Germline-derived CDR1 and CDR2 are GTSNPN and SVGIG (reference sequence). V lost 2 bases, J lost 2 bases, and 4 bases lay in between. The CDR3 length is 11 residues. The CDR3 sequence: CAWSTAYEQYF. The CDR3 bases are TGTGCCTGGAGTACCGCCTACGAGCAGTACTTC.

The genes are TRBV7-2 and TRBJ1-6; TRBD1 might be the D (5 bases). The V gene lost 5 bases and the J gene lost 6 bases, with 11 bases spanning the gap. The CDR3 contains 14 residues. In germline, CDR1 is SGHTA, CDR2 FQGNSA. The CDR3 DNA is TGTGCCAGCAGCCGGGACGGAGCTAATTCACCCCTCCACTTT. Residues: CASSRDGANSPLHF.

The CDR3 nucleotides read TGTGCCAGCAGTGGACAGAAGAACACTGAAGCTTTCTTT. It translates to CASSGQKNTEAFF. The chain has TRBV2 and TRBJ1-1, with D possibly matching TRBD1 (5 bases). CDR1 is SNHLY, CDR2 FYNNEI, per germline. The CDR3 runs to 13 residues. The ends were cut back, 4 bases at V and 1 base at J, with 7 bases in the middle.

The count of this clone is one. V gene TRBV3-1 (or the pseudogene TRBV3-2) combines with J gene TRBJ2-5; maybe TRBD1 (6 bases). Trimming took 4 bases from V and 2 from J, leaving 17 bases between them. This CDR3 comprises 16 residues. The germline V gene has CDR1 LGHDT and CDR2 YNNKEL (reference sequence). CDR3 nucleotides: TGTGCCAGCAGCCGCCGACTCGTGACAGGTCAAGAGACCCAGTACTTC. This gives the protein CASSRRLVTGQETQYF.

The J gene is TRBJ2-3, the V gene TRBV20-1; tentatively, D is TRBD1 or TRBD2 (5 bases each). CDR1 DFQATT and CDR2 SNEGSKA come from the germline V gene (reference sequence). CDR3 length equals 11 residues. V was shortened by 6 bases and J by 3 bases, with 7 bases between the two germline ends. This CDR3 is CSAGTTDTQYF. CDR3 in DNA: TGCAGTGCCGGGACGACAGATACGCAGTATTTT.

The gene calls are TRBV6-6 and TRBJ1-4; a weak D match, TRBD1 (5 bases). V shed 8 bases and J shed 4 bases, with 17 bases lying between them. The CDR3 consists of 15 residues. Germline-derived CDR1 and CDR2 are MNHNY and SVGAGI (reference sequence). CDR3 DNA sequence: TGTGCCAGCCGCTCCCAGCAGGGCTTTAATGAAAAACTGTTTTTT. It encodes CASRSQQGFNEKLFF.

The chain couples TRBV4-1 to TRBJ2-7; unclear D gene. The CDR3 extends over 15 amino acids. Germline V gene data show CDR1 as MGHRA and CDR2 as YSYEKL. V lost 0 bases to trimming and J lost 2 bases, with 11 bases between them. The DNA of the CDR3 is TGCGCCAGCAGCCAAGATCGGGCCGGCCCCTACGAGCAGTACTTC. Its protein product is CASSQDRAGPYEQYF.

The chain is built from TRBV12-3 or TRBV12-4 and TRBJ1-2; D remains ambiguous. The CDR3 runs to 13 residues. V was clipped by 6 bases and J by 6 bases, with 14 bases between them. In nucleotides, the CDR3 is TGTGCCAGCAGGAACGTTCTAAGGCATGGCTACACCTTC. It encodes CASRNVLRHGYTF.

The V and J genes are TRBV18 and TRBJ1-1; tentatively, D is TRBD1 (5 bases). V lost 6 bases, J lost 6 bases, and 8 bases lay in between. This CDR3 has 11 residues. CDR1 and CDR2 from the germline V gene are KGHSH and LQKENI. CDR3 sequence reads: CASSQGSEAFF. The CDR3 nucleotides are TGTGCCAGCTCGCAGGGTTCTGAAGCTTTCTTT.

V usage is TRBV6-5 and J usage is TRBJ2-7; D is unresolved. Germline loops: CDR1 MNHEY, CDR2 SVGAGI. Trimming left V 4 bases short and J 4 bases short, with 8 bases between. The CDR3 spans 12 residues. This CDR3 is CASSSDSYEQYF. The CDR3 nucleotides are TGTGCCAGCAGTTCGGATTCATACGAGCAGTACTTC.

V gene TRBV6-5 combines with J gene TRBJ1-2; D uncertain. This CDR3 is built from 14 residues. Germline V CDR1 and CDR2: MNHEY, SVGAGI. The V and J ends lost 5 bases and 0 bases respectively, with 10 bases between them. This chain's CDR3 is CASSPALANYGYTF. As DNA, the CDR3 is TGTGCCAGCAGTCCCGCTTTAGCTAACTATGGCTACACCTTC.

In regard to this clone: The same CDR3 can be traced to other DNA sequences in this sample. The chain combines TRBV11-3 with TRBJ2-3; no clear D gene. Germline V gives CDR1 SGHNT, CDR2 YENEEA. This CDR3 contains 13 residues. The ends were cut back, 6 bases at V and 0 bases at J, with 7 bases in the middle. CDR3 bases: TGTGCCAGCAGGGGTCCAAGCACAGATACGCAGTATTTT. The encoded protein is CASRGPSTDTQYF.

The chain carries TRBV7-3 and TRBJ2-1, with 9 bases fitting TRBD2. With V trimmed by 1 base and J by 7 bases, 8 bases remained unmatched. This CDR3 comprises 16 residues. Germline V gene lookup returns CDR1 SGHTA and CDR2 FQGTGA. DNA of the CDR3: TGTGCCAGCAGCTTAAGGGCGGGAGGGCCAAGGAATGAGCAGTTCTTC. Encoded protein: CASSLRAGGPRNEQFF.

This clone was detected a few times. The rearrangement links TRBV27 to TRBJ2-7; D uncertain. This CDR3 spans 14 amino acids. Germline CDR1 MNHEY, CDR2 SMNVEV (reference sequence). Trimming stripped 3 bases from V and 2 bases from J, with 11 bases between. CDR3 nucleotides: TGTGCCAGCAGTTTTGCTGACAAGACCTACGAGCAGTACTTC. Translation gives CASSFADKTYEQYF.

The chain has TRBV7-2 and TRBJ2-1; the D is unclear. This CDR3 region has 15 residues. V lost 2 bases, J lost 4 bases, and 12 bases lay in between. Germline V gene data show CDR1 as SGHTA and CDR2 as FQGNSA. The CDR3: CASSLWASPYNEQFF. The DNA of the CDR3 is TGTGCCAGCAGCTTATGGGCATCTCCTTACAATGAGCAGTTCTTC.

V and J are TRBV28 and TRBJ2-1; a possible D gene is TRBD2 (6 bases). There are 15 residues in the CDR3. V lost 4 bases and J lost 6, with 16 bases in between. In germline, CDR1 is MDHEN, CDR2 SYDVKM. CDR3 protein: CASSSPGQRANEQFF. CDR3 DNA sequence: TGTGCCAGCAGTTCCCCCGGGCAGCGGGCCAATGAGCAGTTCTTC.

The chain uses TRBV5-1 and TRBJ1-3; tentative D call: TRBD1 (6 bases). This CDR3 has 15 amino acids. V lost 5 bases and J 0 bases, leaving 12 bases between the germline ends. Germline CDR1 reads SGHRS; CDR2 reads YFSETQ. Here the CDR3 reads CASRPQGISGNTIYF. The CDR3 DNA follows: TGCGCCAGCAGACCACAGGGTATCTCTGGAAACACCATATATTTT.

The V gene is TRBV5-1, the J gene TRBJ1-2; D remains unclear. CDR1 SGHRS and CDR2 YFSETQ come from the germline V gene. Trimming removed 0 bases at V and 2 bases at J, with 8 bases between. The CDR3 contains 14 residues. The CDR3 sequence is CASSLGRQNYGYTF. DNA for the CDR3: TGCGCCAGCAGCTTGGGTCGTCAGAACTATGGCTACACCTTC.

V and J are TRBV28 and TRBJ1-4; no firm D call. CDR1 and CDR2 (germline): MDHEN, SYDVKM. The CDR3 contains 11 residues. Trimming pared 1 base from V and 7 bases from J, leaving 1 base between. The CDR3 region has the DNA TGTGCCAGCAGTTTATCTGAAAAACTGTTTTTT. Amino acids: CASSLSEKLFF.

V is TRBV12-3 or TRBV12-4 and J is TRBJ1-3; D ambiguous. This CDR3 has 12 amino acids. V gave up 8 bases and J gave up 9 bases, with 14 bases separating them. The DNA for the CDR3 is TGTGCCAGCGGGATCCTTATTTCCACCATATATTTT. Translated: CASGILISTIYF.